This entry features one T cell receptor (beta chain) sequence. This specimen belongs to a study of identical twins. TCRdb processed the 5' RACE reads anew with MiXCR; each CDR3 protein has one entry. Counted here are roughly 1.6 million distinct CDR3 sequences, around a third occurring once; the ten biggest clones make up over 0.25%. The receptor comes from a newborn girl in good health. The specimen was cord blood.

The CDR3 reads CSAARDRRNTEAFF. The DNA for the CDR3 is TGCAGTGCTGCCCGGGACAGAAGGAACACTGAAGCTTTCTTT. The V call is TRBV20-1, the J call TRBJ1-1; TRBD1 matches at 7 bases. This CDR3 spans 14 amino acids. CDR1 and CDR2 (germline): DFQATT, SNEGSKA (reference sequence). Losses at the gene ends were 5 bases for V and 1 base for J; bases not matched to a gene: 7.